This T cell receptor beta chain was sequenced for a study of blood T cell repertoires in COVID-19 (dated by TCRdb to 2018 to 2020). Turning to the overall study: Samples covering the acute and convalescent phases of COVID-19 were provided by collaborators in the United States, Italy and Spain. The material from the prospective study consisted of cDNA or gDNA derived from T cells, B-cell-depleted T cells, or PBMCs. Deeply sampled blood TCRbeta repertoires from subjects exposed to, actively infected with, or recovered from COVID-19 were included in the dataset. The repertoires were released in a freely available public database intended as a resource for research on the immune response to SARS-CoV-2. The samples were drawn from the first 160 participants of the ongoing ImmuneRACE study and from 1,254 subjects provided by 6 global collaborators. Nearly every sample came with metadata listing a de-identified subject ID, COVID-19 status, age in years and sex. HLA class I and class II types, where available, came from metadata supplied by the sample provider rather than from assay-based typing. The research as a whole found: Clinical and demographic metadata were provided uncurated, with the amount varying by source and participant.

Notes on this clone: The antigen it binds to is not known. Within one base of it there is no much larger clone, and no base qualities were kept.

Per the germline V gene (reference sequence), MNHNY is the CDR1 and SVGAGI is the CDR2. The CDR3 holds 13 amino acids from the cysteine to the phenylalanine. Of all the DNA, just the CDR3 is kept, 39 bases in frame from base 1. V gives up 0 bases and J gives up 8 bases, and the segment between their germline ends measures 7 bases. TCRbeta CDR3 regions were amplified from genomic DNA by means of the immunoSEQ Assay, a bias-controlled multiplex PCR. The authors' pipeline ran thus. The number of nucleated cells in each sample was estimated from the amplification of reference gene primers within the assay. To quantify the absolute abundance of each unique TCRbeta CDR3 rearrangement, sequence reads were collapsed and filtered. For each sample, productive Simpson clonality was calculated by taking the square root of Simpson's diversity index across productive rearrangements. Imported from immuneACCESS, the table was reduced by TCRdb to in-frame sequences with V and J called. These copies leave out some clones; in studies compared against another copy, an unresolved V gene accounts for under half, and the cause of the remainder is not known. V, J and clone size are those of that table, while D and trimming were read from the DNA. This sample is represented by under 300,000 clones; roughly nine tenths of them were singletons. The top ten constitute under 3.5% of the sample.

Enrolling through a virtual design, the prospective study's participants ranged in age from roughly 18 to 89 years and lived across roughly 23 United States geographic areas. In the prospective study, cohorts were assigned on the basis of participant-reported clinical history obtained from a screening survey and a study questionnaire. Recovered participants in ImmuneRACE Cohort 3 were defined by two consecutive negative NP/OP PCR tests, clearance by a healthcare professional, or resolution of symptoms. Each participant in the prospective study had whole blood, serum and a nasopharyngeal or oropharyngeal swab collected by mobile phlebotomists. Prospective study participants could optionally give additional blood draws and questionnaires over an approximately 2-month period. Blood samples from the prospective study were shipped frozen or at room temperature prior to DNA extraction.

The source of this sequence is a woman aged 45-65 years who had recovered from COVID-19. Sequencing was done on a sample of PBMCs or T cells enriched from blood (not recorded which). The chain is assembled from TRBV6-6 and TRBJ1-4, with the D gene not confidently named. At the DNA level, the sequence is TGTGCCAGCAGTTACTCCAGAACCGAAAAACTGTTTTTT. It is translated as CASSYSRTEKLFF.